The rows below give T cell receptor beta chains drawn from one sample of a study of T cells in localized non-small cell lung cancer. TCRdb's table, derived via immunoSEQ multiplex PCR, lists solely in-frame clones and lacks some. The sample records fewer than 95,000 clones, more than 75% being singletons. The sample consisted of PBMCs, taken before any cancer treatment. These TCRs come from a woman aged 40-69 years with stage II squamous cell lung carcinoma. The CDR3 runs from the conserved cysteine through the conserved F or W. A D gene is named only where the DNA matches it firmly. The size field is filled for only some rows; it gives once, few, many or a size class.

D	size	V	J	DNA	CDR3
-	-	TRBV5-1	TRBJ1-3	TGCGCCAGCAGCCATAGCGGGACCGGCTCTGGAAACACCATATATTTT	CASSHSGTGSGNTIYF
-	few	TRBV29-1	TRBJ2-3	TGCAGCGTTGAAAAGGGTACAGATACGCAGTATTTT	CSVEKGTDTQYF
-	-	TRBV5-5	TRBJ1-2	TGTGCCAGCAGCTTGGAGGGCAGCCCGAGCATCTACACCTTC	CASSLEGSPSIYTF
TRBD1	-	TRBV11-2	TRBJ1-6	TGTGCCAGCAGCGGGAGGACAGGCGGGATGAGCTCCTATAATTCACCCCTCCACTTT	CASSGRTGGMSSYNSPLHF
-	-	TRBV30	TRBJ2-2	TGTGCCTGGAGTGTAAAATCGTTGGCCGGGGAGCTGTTTTTT	CAWSVKSLAGELFF
-	-	TRBV2	TRBJ1-3	TGTGCCAGCAGTGAATCGGGAAACACCATATATTTT	CASSESGNTIYF
-	-	TRBV7-2	TRBJ2-3	TGTGCCAGCAGCTTAGCGGTGGCGACAGATAGGCAGTATTTT	CASSLAVATDRQYF
-	once	TRBV5-1	TRBJ2-7	TGCGCCAGCAGCGACCAACCAGGGAGCTACGAGCAGTACTTC	CASSDQPGSYEQYF
-	-	TRBV10-2	TRBJ1-2	TGCGCCAGCAGTAATAGTGGCAAGTCTAACTATGGCTACACCTTC	CASSNSGKSNYGYTF
-	-	TRBV7-9	TRBJ2-1	TGTGCCAGCAGCTTAAGGCTCCCTAATAGGGATGAGCAGTTCTTC	CASSLRLPNRDEQFF
-	-	TRBV27	TRBJ2-5	TGTGCCAGCAGGCGAGGGTTGACCCAGTACTTC	CASRRGLTQYF
-	-	TRBV28	TRBJ2-7	TGTGCCAGCAGTTTTACGGTCTCCTACGAGCAGTACTTC	CASSFTVSYEQYF
TRBD2	-	TRBV15	TRBJ2-2	TGTGCCACCAGCAGGCGGGGGGATGCGAACACCGGGGAGCTGTTTTTT	CATSRRGDANTGELFF
TRBD1	once	TRBV6-5	TRBJ1-5	TGTGCCAGCGCACGAACAGGGGGAGGCAATCAGCCCCAGCATTTT	CASARTGGGNQPQHF
TRBD1	-	TRBV5-4	TRBJ2-3	TGTGCCAGCAGCTTGGGGGACAGGGTCAGGGGGGACACAGATACGCAGTATTTT	CASSLGDRVRGDTDTQYF
-	-	TRBV9	TRBJ1-3	TGTGCCAGCAGCGTAGTAGATGACAGGACCTCTGGAAACACCATATATTTT	CASSVVDDRTSGNTIYF
-	-	TRBV6-1	TRBJ1-3	TGTGCCAGCAGTGGTCACCTACTCACAGGAAACACCATATATTTT	CASSGHLLTGNTIYF
-	-	TRBV6-5	TRBJ1-2	TGTGCCAGCAGACCGGGACGCCTGAAGGGCTATGGCTACACCTTC	CASRPGRLKGYGYTF
TRBD1	-	TRBV4-2	TRBJ1-2	TGTGCCAGCAGCCAAGGCGGACAGGGCAACTATGGCTACACCTTC	CASSQGGQGNYGYTF
-	-	TRBV15	TRBJ1-5	TGTGCCACCAGTTTTGGGGGGGGGCTTCAGCCCCAGCATTTT	CATSFGGGLQPQHF
-	-	TRBV6-5	TRBJ1-2	TGTGCCAGCAGTTACTCCGGGATCGGGGGCTACACCTTC	CASSYSGIGGYTF
-	-	TRBV28	TRBJ2-6	TGTGCCAGCATCCCTTACGACAGCTCTGGGGCCAACGTCCTGACTTTC	CASIPYDSSGANVLTF
-	-	TRBV6-6	TRBJ2-7	TGTGCCAGCTTAACCCCTCCGTCCTACGAGCAGTACTTC	CASLTPPSYEQYF
-	-	TRBV7-8	TRBJ2-6	TGTGCCAGCAGCTCGACGGCGGCTGGGGCCAACGTCCTGACTTTC	CASSSTAAGANVLTF
TRBD2	-	TRBV7-6	TRBJ2-7	TGTGCCAGCAGCTTATTGGCGGGGGGGCAATACGAGCAGTACTTC	CASSLLAGGQYEQYF
-	-	TRBV7-7	TRBJ2-2	TGTGCTAGCAGCCCCAACAAGAACACCGGGGAGCTGTTTTTT	CASSPNKNTGELFF
-	-	TRBV29-1	TRBJ1-1	TGCAGCGTTGAGCGGGCAAGGTCTGAAGCTTTCTTT	CSVERARSEAFF
-	-	TRBV20-1	TRBJ2-7	TGCAGTGCGGGACTCGAAGGCGAGCAGTACTTC	CSAGLEGEQYF
-	-	TRBV6-1	TRBJ1-4	TGTGCCAGCAGTCGCTACCAGGCAACTAATGAAAAACTGTTTTTT	CASSRYQATNEKLFF
-	-	TRBV25-1	TRBJ2-3	TGTGCCAGCAGTGCGACTGAGACGCAGTATTTT	CASSATETQYF
TRBD1	-	TRBV29-1	TRBJ2-1	TGCAGCGCCGAGACAGGGGGTAGTAGAAATGAGCAGTTCTTC	CSAETGGSRNEQFF
TRBD1	-	TRBV6-1	TRBJ2-5	TGTGCCAGCAGTGAATGGGCGACAGGGCAAGAGACCCAGTACTTC	CASSEWATGQETQYF
-	-	TRBV7-9	TRBJ1-3	TGTGCCAGCAGGTTGGGCCCGCTTGCCTCTGGAAACACCATATATTTT	CASRLGPLASGNTIYF
-	-	TRBV7-8	TRBJ1-1	TGTGCCAGCAGCCTACGACTTATTGGGGTTGGGAACACTGAAGCTTTCTTT	CASSLRLIGVGNTEAFF
-	few	TRBV11-3	TRBJ2-6	TGTGCCAGCAGCCCCGAGGGCTCTGGGGCCAACGTCCTGACTTTC	CASSPEGSGANVLTF
-	-	TRBV21-1	TRBJ1-4	TGTGCCAGCAGCTTCAAAGATGGAGGGTGGGGTGAAAAACTGTTTTTT	CASSFKDGGWGEKLFF